Sequencing of this TCR beta chain was carried out in a study of response to subunit inactivated influenza vaccine (dated by TCRdb to the late 2010s). Background on the whole study: Deep quantitative profiling of the T cell receptor repertoire was used in the study to follow responses to a trivalent subunit inactivated influenza vaccine. Overall results and qualifications from the work: It was suggested by the authors that each seasonal influenza vaccination may recruit only a limited number of new T cells.

V is cut by 2 bases and J by 0 bases, and the space between the germline ends is 11 bases. The germline V gene provides CDR1 MDHEN and CDR2 SYDVKM. From the cysteine through the phenylalanine, the CDR3 covers 16 amino acids. Only CDR3 DNA remains: 48 bases, in frame from the first base. Libraries came from RT-PCR. The run used an Illumina HiSeq 2500. In-frame beta chains were kept once TCRdb had trimmed the public reads at Q25 with fastp and called clones with MiXCR. Every distinct CDR3 protein forms one entry, paired with its most common genes and DNA. The sample profile shows 530,000 or so distinct CDR3 sequences; about 12% of them were found once. The top ten clones comprise roughly a tenth of the sample. Comments on this clonotype: The antigen it binds to is not known. No quality values exist for individual bases; no much larger clone is one base distant.

The sample was PBMCs from blood, taken on the day of vaccination. The receptor was derived from a man aged 45-65 years who received an inactivated influenza vaccine. Donor details come from another sample of the same person, matched by shared clones. Here the chain combines TRBV28 and TRBJ2-1, and possibly TRBD2, on 5 matching bases. The bases read TGTGCCAGCAGTTTACGGTTAGCGTCCTCCTACAATGAGCAGTTCTTC. Translated, this is CASSLRLASSYNEQFF.